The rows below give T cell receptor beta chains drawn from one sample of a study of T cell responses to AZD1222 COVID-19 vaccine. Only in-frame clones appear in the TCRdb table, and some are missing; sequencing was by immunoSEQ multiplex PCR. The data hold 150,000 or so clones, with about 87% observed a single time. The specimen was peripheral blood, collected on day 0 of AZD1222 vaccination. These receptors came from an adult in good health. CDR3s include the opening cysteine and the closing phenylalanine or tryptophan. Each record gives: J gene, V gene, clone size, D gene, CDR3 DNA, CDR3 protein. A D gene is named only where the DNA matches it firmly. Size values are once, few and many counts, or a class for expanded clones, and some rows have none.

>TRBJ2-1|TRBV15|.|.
TGTGCCACCAGCAGAGATGGAGGGTTTGAGCAGTTCTTC
CATSRDGGFEQFF
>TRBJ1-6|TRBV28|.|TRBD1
TGTGCCAGCAGTGCCCCCGACAGGGACTATAATTCACCCCTCCACTTT
CASSAPDRDYNSPLHF
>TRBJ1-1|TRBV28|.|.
TGTGCCAGCAGTTCCCAGAGCCCGAGGGGCACTGAAGCTTTCTTT
CASSSQSPRGTEAFF
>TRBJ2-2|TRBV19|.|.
TGTGCCAGTAGTTCCAGGACCACCGGGGAGCTGTTTTTT
CASSSRTTGELFF
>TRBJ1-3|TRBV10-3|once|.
TGTGCCATCAGTCGAAACCGGGATTCTGGAAACACCATATATTTT
CAISRNRDSGNTIYF
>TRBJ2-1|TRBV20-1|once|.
TGCAGTGCGGGGGGTTACAATGAGCAGTTCTTC
CSAGGYNEQFF
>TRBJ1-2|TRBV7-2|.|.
TGTGCCAGCAGCTTAGGCCAGGGCAACTATGGCTACACCTTC
CASSLGQGNYGYTF
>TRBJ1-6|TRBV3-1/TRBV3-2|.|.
TGTGCCAGCAGCCAAGAGGACATTTATCTCTCCTATAATTCACCCCTCCACTTT
CASSQEDIYLSYNSPLHF
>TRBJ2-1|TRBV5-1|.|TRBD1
TGCGCCAGCAGCTTGCAGGGGGCTGTCGATGAGCAGTTCTTC
CASSLQGAVDEQFF
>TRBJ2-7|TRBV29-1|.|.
TGCAGCGTTGGACAGGTCTCCTACGAGCAGTACTTC
CSVGQVSYEQYF